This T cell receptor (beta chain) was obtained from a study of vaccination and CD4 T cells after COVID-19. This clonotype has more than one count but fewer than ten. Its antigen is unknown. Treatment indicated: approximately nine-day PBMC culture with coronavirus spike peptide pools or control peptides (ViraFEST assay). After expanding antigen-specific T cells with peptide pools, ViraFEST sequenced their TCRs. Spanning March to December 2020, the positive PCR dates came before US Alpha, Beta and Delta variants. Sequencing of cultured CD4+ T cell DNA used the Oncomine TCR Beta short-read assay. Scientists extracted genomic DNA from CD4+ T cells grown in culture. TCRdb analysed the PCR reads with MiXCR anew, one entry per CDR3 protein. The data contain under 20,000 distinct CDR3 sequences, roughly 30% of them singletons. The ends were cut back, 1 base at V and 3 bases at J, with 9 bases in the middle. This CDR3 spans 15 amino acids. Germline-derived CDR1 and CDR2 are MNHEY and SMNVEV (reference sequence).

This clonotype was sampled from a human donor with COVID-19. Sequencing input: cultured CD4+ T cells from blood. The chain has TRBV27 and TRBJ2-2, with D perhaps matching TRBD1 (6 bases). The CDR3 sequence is CASSLLGHHTGELFF. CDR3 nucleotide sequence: TGTGCCAGCAGTTTATTGGGACATCACACCGGGGAGCTGTTTTTT.